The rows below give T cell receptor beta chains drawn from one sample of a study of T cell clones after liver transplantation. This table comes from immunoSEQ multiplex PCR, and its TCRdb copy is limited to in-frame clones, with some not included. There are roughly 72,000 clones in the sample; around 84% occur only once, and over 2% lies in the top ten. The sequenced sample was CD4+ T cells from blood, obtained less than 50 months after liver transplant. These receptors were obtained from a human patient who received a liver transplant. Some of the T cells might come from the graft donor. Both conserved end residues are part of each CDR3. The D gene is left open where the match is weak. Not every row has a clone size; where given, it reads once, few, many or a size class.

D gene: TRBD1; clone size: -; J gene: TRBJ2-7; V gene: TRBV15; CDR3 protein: CATSRGTGSTYEQYF; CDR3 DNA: TGTGCCACCAGCAGAGGGACAGGGAGCACCTACGAGCAGTACTTC
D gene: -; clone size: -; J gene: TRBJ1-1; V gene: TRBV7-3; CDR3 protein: CASSPNPGTEAFF; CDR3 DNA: TGTGCCAGCAGCCCGAACCCGGGCACTGAAGCTTTCTTT
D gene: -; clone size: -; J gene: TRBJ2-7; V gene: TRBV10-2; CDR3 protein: CASSPPGEPLLYEQYF; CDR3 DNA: TGCGCCAGCAGCCCCCCGGGGGAACCACTCCTCTACGAGCAGTACTTC
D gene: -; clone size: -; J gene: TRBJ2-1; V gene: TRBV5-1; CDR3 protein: CASSLGPRGDNEQFF; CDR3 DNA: TGCGCCAGCAGTCTTGGACCCAGGGGAGACAATGAGCAGTTCTTC
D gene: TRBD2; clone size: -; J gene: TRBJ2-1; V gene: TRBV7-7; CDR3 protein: CASSLGAGGGDEQFF; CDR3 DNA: TGTGCTAGCAGCTTAGGAGCGGGAGGAGGAGATGAGCAGTTCTTC
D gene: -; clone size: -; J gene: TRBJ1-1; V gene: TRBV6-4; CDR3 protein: CASSVSQSTEAFF; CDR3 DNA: TGTGCCAGCAGTGTTTCCCAGTCCACTGAAGCTTTCTTT
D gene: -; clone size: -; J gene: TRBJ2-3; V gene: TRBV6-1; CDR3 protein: CASSEAGPTQYF; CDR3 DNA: TGTGCCAGCAGTGAAGCGGGGCCTACGCAGTATTTT
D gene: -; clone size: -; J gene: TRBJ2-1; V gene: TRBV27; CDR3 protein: CASSLRGLEYYNEQFF; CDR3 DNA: TGTGCCAGCAGTTTACGAGGGCTTGAGTACTACAATGAGCAGTTCTTC
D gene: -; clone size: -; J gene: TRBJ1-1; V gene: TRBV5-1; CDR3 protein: CASSVIQENTEAFF; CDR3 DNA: TGCGCCAGCAGCGTAATACAGGAGAACACTGAAGCTTTCTTT
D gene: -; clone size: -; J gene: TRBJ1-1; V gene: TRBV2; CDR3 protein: CASSVQGPTEAFF; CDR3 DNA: TGTGCCAGCAGTGTCCAAGGGCCCACTGAAGCTTTCTTT
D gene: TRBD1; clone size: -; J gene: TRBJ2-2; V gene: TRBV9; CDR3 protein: CASSDRGNTGELFF; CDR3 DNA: TGTGCCAGCAGCGACAGGGGGAACACCGGGGAGCTGTTTTTT
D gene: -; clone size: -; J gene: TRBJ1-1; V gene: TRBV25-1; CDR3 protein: CASVVQGNTEAFF; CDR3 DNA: TGTGCCAGCGTAGTTCAGGGAAACACTGAAGCTTTCTTT
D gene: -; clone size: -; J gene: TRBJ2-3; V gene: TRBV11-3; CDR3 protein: CASSVGTAAPDTQYF; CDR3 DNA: TGTGCCAGCAGCGTCGGGACGGCAGCTCCGGATACGCAGTATTTT
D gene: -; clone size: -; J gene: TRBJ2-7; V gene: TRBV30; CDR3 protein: CAWRGSYEQYF; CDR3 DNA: TGTGCCTGGAGGGGTTCCTACGAGCAGTACTTC
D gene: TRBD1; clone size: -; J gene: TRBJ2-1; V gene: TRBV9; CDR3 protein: CASSPGTVYNEQFF; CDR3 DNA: TGTGCCAGCAGCCCGGGGACAGTCTACAATGAGCAGTTCTTC
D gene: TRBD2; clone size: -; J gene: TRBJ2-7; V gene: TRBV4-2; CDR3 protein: CASSQDQVLAIRSYEQYF; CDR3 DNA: TGTGCCAGCAGCCAAGATCAGGTACTAGCGATCCGCTCCTACGAGCAGTACTTC
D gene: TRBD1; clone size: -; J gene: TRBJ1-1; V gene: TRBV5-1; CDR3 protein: CASSTRTGGNTEAFF; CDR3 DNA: TGCGCCAGCAGCACACGGACAGGGGGGAACACTGAAGCTTTCTTT
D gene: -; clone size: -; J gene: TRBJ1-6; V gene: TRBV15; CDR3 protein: CATSRDPQRNSPLHF; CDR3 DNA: TGTGCCACCAGCAGAGATCCCCAGCGTAATTCACCCCTCCACTTT
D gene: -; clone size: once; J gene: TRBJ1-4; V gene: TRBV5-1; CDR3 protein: CASSLMGTDEKLFF; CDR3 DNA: TGCGCCAGCAGCTTGATGGGTACTGACGAAAAACTGTTTTTT
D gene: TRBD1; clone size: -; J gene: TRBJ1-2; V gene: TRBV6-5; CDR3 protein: CASSSLGQGIGYTF; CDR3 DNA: TGTGCCAGCAGTTCCCTGGGACAGGGTATTGGCTACACCTTC
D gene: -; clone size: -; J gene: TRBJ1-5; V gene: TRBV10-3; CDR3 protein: CAISESDGGLQPQHF; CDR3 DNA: TGTGCCATCAGTGAGTCGGATGGCGGCCTCCAGCCCCAGCATTTT
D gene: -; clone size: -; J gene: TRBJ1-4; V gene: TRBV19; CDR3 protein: CASSARREGEKLFF; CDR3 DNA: TGTGCCAGTAGCGCTCGCAGGGAAGGTGAAAAACTGTTTTTT
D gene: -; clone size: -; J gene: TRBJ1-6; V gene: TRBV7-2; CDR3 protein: CASSLRDSPLHF; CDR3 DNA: TGTGCCAGCAGCTTACGGGATTCACCCCTCCACTTT
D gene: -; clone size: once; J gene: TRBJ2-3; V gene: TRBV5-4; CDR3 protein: CASSLGDDRPDTQYF; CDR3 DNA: TGTGCCAGCAGCTTGGGGGACGACCGACCAGATACGCAGTATTTT
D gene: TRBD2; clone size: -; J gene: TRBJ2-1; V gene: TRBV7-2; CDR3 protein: CASSRTSGGGYNEQFF; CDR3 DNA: TGTGCCAGCAGCCGGACTAGCGGGGGGGGATACAATGAGCAGTTCTTC
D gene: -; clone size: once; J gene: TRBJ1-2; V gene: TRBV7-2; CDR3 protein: CASSLAQGENGYTF; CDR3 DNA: TGTGCCAGCAGCTTAGCGCAAGGGGAGAATGGCTACACCTTC
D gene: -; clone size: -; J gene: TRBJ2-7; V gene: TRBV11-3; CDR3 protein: CASSLGAGAHYEQYF; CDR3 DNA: TGTGCCAGCAGCTTGGGGGCGGGAGCGCACTACGAGCAGTACTTC
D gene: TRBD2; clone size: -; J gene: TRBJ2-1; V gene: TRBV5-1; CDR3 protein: CASSPTSGGASNEQFF; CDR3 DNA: TGCGCCAGCAGCCCGACTAGCGGGGGGGCATCCAATGAGCAGTTCTTC
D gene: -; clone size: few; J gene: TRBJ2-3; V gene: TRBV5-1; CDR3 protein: CASSLAGGGGTDTQYF; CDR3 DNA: TGCGCCAGCAGCTTGGCCGGCGGGGGCGGCACAGATACGCAGTATTTT
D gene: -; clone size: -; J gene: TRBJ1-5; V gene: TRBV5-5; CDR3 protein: CASSLSGGTNQPQHF; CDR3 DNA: TGTGCCAGCAGCTTGAGTGGGGGGACGAATCAGCCCCAGCATTTT
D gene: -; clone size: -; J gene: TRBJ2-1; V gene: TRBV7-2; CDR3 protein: CASSLARGEEQFF; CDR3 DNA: TGTGCCAGCAGCTTAGCGAGGGGAGAGGAGCAGTTCTTC
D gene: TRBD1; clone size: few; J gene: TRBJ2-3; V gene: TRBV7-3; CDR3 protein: CASSFRGQGTDTQYF; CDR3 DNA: TGTGCCAGCAGCTTCAGGGGGCAGGGCACAGATACGCAGTATTTT
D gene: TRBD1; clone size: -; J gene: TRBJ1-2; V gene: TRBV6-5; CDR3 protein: CASSIDREDRQGYTF; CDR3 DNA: TGTGCCAGCAGTATCGACAGGGAGGATCGTCAAGGCTACACCTTC
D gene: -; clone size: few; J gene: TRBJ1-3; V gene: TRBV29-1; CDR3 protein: CSASLPLQSNSGNTIYF; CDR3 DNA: TGCAGCGCATCTCTGCCCCTACAGTCAAACTCTGGAAACACCATATATTTT
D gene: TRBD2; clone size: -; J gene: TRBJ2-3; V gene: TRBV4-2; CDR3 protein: CASSLGAGDTDTQYF; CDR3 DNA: TGTGCCAGCAGCCTGGGCGCGGGGGACACAGATACGCAGTATTTT
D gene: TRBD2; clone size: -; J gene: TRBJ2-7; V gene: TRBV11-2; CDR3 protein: CASSGLAGDHEQYF; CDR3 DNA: TGTGCCAGCAGCGGGTTAGCGGGGGACCACGAGCAGTACTTC
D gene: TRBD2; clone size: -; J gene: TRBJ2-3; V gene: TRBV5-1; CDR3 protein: CASSLASGTGTDTQYF; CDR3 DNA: TGCGCCAGCAGCTTGGCCAGCGGGACCGGCACAGATACGCAGTATTTT
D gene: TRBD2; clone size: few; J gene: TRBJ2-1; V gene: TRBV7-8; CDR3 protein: CASSPRTRSSYNEQFF; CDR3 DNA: TGTGCCAGCAGCCCGAGGACTAGAAGCTCCTACAATGAGCAGTTCTTC
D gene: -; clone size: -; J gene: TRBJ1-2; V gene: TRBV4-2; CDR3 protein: CASSQEGHGYTF; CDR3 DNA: TGTGCCAGCAGCCAAGAAGGACATGGCTACACCTTC
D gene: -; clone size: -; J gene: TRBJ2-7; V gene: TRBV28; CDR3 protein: CASRSLGGSERYYEQYF; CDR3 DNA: TGTGCCAGCAGATCACTCGGCGGTTCGGAGCGGTACTACGAGCAGTACTTC
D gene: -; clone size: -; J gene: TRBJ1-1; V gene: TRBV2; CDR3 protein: CASSGEQGMNTEAFF; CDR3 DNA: TGTGCCAGCAGTGGGGAACAGGGAATGAACACTGAAGCTTTCTTT
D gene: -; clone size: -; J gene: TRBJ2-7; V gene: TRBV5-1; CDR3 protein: CASSLGQMYEEQYF; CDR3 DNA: TGCGCCAGCAGCTTGGGACAGATGTACGAGGAGCAGTACTTC
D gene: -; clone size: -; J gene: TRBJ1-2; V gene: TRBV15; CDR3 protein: CATSRDGGDYGYTF; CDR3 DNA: TGTGCCACCAGCAGAGATGGGGGGGACTATGGCTACACCTTC
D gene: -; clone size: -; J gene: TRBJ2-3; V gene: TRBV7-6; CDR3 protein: CASSFLGDTQYF; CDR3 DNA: TGTGCCAGCAGCTTCTTAGGGGATACGCAGTATTTT
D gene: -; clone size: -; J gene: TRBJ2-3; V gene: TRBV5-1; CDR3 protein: CASSLAVLTARPDTQYF; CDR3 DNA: TGCGCCAGCAGCTTGGCCGTGTTGACAGCTCGCCCAGATACGCAGTATTTT
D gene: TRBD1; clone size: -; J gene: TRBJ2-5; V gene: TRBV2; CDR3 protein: CASSVGQGEETQYF; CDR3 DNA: TGTGCCAGCAGTGTTGGGCAGGGGGAAGAGACCCAGTACTTC
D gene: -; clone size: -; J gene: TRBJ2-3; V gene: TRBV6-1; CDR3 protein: CASSEAALWGAFGDTQYF; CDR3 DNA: TGTGCCAGCAGTGAAGCTGCCCTTTGGGGAGCGTTCGGAGATACGCAGTATTTT
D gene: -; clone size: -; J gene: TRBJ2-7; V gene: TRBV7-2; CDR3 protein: CASSLGGREQYF; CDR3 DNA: TGTGCCAGCAGCTTAGGGGGTCGGGAGCAGTACTTC
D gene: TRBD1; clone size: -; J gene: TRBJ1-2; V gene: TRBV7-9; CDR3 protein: CASSRPPDRGLLYGYTF; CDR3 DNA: TGTGCCAGCAGCCGACCCCCGGACAGGGGACTTCTCTATGGCTACACCTTC
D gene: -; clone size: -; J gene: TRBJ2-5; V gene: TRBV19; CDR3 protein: CASRDPNEETQYF; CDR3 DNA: TGTGCCAGTAGAGACCCGAATGAGGAGACCCAGTACTTC
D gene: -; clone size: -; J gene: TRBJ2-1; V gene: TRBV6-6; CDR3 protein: CASSDKGGFREQFF; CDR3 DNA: TGTGCCAGCAGTGACAAGGGAGGATTCAGGGAGCAGTTCTTC
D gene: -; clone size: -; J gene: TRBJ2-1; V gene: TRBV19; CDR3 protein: CASSIVWNEQFF; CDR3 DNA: TGTGCCAGTAGTATCGTGTGGAATGAGCAGTTCTTC
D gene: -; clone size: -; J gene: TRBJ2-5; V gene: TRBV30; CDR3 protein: CAWETQETQYF; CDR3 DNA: TGTGCCTGGGAGACCCAAGAGACCCAGTACTTC
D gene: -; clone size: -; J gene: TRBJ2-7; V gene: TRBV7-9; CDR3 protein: CASSDIPTYEQYF; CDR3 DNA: TGTGCCAGCAGCGACATACCAACCTACGAGCAGTACTTC
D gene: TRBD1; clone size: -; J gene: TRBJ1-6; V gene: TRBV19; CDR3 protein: CASSILSGTGDNSPLHF; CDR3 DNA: TGTGCCAGTAGTATATTAAGCGGGACAGGCGATAATTCACCCCTCCACTTT
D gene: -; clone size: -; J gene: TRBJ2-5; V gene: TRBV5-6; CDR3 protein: CASSIPPQWATQYF; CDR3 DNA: TGTGCCAGCAGCATTCCGCCCCAATGGGCGACCCAGTACTTC
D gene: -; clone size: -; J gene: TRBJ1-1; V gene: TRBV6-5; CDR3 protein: CASSYGRGRGAFF; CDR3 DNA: TGTGCCAGCAGTTATGGACGAGGAAGAGGAGCTTTCTTT
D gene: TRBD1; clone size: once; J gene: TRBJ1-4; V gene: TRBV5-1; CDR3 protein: CASSLGSGQGGEKLFF; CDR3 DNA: TGCGCCAGCAGCTTGGGTTCGGGACAGGGTGGTGAAAAACTGTTTTTT